Here is one T cell receptor (beta chain) with its context. Its antigen is unidentified. CDR3 size: 14 residues. The V segment lost 6 bases and the J segment 5 bases; nucleotides outside the gene matches: 6. Germline loops: CDR1 MNHNS, CDR2 SASEGT. Use of 60 Vbeta and 13 Jbeta primers characterized the PCR. Method: immunoSEQ multiplex PCR; TCRdb's copy keeps in-frame clones and lacks some. The sample includes some 200,000 clones, 75% to 90% of them seen just once. This sample stems from a study of cytomegalovirus exposure and HLA in healthy donors. Study-wide context: T cells numbering 150 million to 200 million yielded approximately 100 million unique TCR beta sequences in an earlier analysis.

Study observations and caveats: Sequences of the TCR beta chain were said to predict the HLA-A and HLA-B alleles of most subjects accurately. In a later analysis, parvovirus B19, influenza, CMV and Epstein-Barr virus appeared linked to several top co-occurrence clusters. Later analysis revealed greater clonal expansion in HLA-associated TCR beta chains than in equally common others.

The source of this sequence is a boy younger than 18 in good health and CMV-seronegative. Input material: PBMCs. The V and J genes are TRBV6-1 and TRBJ1-1, with 10 bases lining up with TRBD1. CDR3 sequence (DNA): TGTGCCAGCAGGCCCGGGGGACAGGGGACTGAAGCTTTCTTT. This sequence encodes CASRPGGQGTEAFF.